The 24 T cell receptor beta chains below come from one sample, sequenced in a study of blood T cell repertoires in COVID-19. Some clones are missing from TCRdb's copy, which holds only in-frame ones; the method was immunoSEQ multiplex PCR. The table records 80,000 to 100,000 clones, around 75% of them present only once. The specimen was peripheral blood. These receptors came from a woman aged 80 or older with active or convalescent COVID-19.

V usage is TRBV4-1 and J usage is TRBJ2-7; D is perhaps TRBD1 (6 bases). The CDR3 spans 14 residues. Per the germline V gene, CDR1 is MGHRA and CDR2 is YSYEKL. The germline V and J ends were trimmed by 5 bases and 2 bases, with 13 bases remaining between them. CDR3 in DNA: TGCGCCAGCAGCTATAGCAGGGGCGCCTACGAGCAGTACTTC. Protein product: CASSYSRGAYEQYF.

V is TRBV4-2 and J is TRBJ2-2; possible D gene TRBD1, 5 bases. Germline CDR1 LGHNA, CDR2 YNFKEQ. There are 17 residues in the CDR3. V lost 0 bases, J lost 0 bases, and 11 bases lay in between. For the CDR3, the DNA is TGTGCCAGCAGCCAAGATGGTTTAGGGGCGAACACCGGGGAGCTGTTTTTT. Protein sequence: CASSQDGLGANTGELFF.

On this clone itself: Other DNA sequences in the same sample also yield this CDR3. This chain connects TRBV11-2 to TRBJ2-1; 7 bases fit TRBD2. CDR3 size: 14 residues. With V trimmed by 4 bases and J by 3 bases, 3 bases remained unmatched. Looked up from germline, CDR1 is SGHAT and CDR2 is FQNNGV. CDR3 DNA sequence: TGTGCCAGCAGCTCCTCGGGAGGCTACAATGAGCAGTTCTTC. Amino acid sequence: CASSSSGGYNEQFF.

By share, this clone counts as medium-sized. The V gene is TRBV11-3, the J gene TRBJ2-1, with TRBD1 identical over 9 bases. With V trimmed by 5 bases and J by 7 bases, 6 bases remained unmatched. This CDR3 has 14 residues. Germline CDR1 SGHNT, CDR2 YENEEA. CDR3 loop: CASSHRDRANEQFF. Written as DNA, the CDR3 is TGTGCCAGCAGCCACCGGGACAGGGCAAATGAGCAGTTCTTC.

The gene calls are TRBV25-1 and TRBJ1-3, with 8 bases fitting TRBD1. CDR3 length: 15 residues. The V gene end was trimmed by 4 bases and the J gene end by 0 bases; junction bases not matched to a gene: 2. CDR1 MGHDK and CDR2 SYGVNS come from the germline V gene. Here the CDR3 DNA reads TGTGCCAGCAGTGCGACAGGGGACTCTGGAAACACCATATATTTT. Its translation: CASSATGDSGNTIYF.

The chain uses TRBV9 and TRBJ2-2, with 8 bases lining up with TRBD1. Looked up from germline, CDR1 is SGDLS and CDR2 is YYNGEE. CDR3 size: 15 residues. Unmatched junction bases numbered 11, after V lost 9 bases and J lost 4 bases. The CDR3 DNA reads TGTGCCAAGGGTGAGACAGGGGAATCCACCGGGGAGCTGTTTTTT. Protein sequence: CAKGETGESTGELFF.

The chain combines TRBV11-1 with TRBJ1-3, with D unresolved. Germline CDR1 is SGHAT and CDR2 is FQDESV (reference sequence). V shed 3 bases and J shed 4 bases, with 10 bases lying between them. CDR3 length: 14 amino acids. The CDR3 loop is CASSFAVFGNTIYF. The DNA of the CDR3 is TGTGCCAGCAGCTTCGCGGTTTTCGGAAACACCATATATTTT.

This rearrangement joins TRBV11-3 to TRBJ2-3, with 13 bases that match TRBD2. This CDR3 comprises 16 residues. The germline CDR1 and CDR2 sequences are SGHNT and YENEEA. The trim removed 5 bases at V and 2 bases at J, leaving 4 bases unmatched. The CDR3, as DNA: TGTGCCAGCAGCAAAGGGACTAGCGGGGTCACAGATACGCAGTATTTT. Translating gives CASSKGTSGVTDTQYF.

The chain recombines TRBV19 with TRBJ1-1; maybe TRBD1 (5 bases). The CDR3 is 14 residues long. Looked up from germline, CDR1 is LNHDA and CDR2 is SQIVND (reference sequence). The V and J ends lost 7 bases and 0 bases respectively, with 12 bases between them. The chain's CDR3 is CASTGRQMNTEAFF. CDR3 DNA sequence: TGTGCCAGTACCGGCAGACAGATGAACACTGAAGCTTTCTTT.

The rearrangement uses TRBV5-1 and TRBJ1-2; D is undetermined. The V end was cut by 0 bases, the J end by 4 bases, with 16 bases between. The CDR3 is 16 residues long. Germline lookup yields CDR1 SGHRS and CDR2 YFSETQ. CDR3 sequence (DNA): TGCGCCAGCAGCTTGGGCCAACCGACAAGGATCTATGGCTACACCTTC. It codes for CASSLGQPTRIYGYTF. The entire variable domain, with the rest obtained from reference TRBV5-1 and TRBJ1-2, is as follows: KAGVTQTPRYLIKTRGQQVTLSCSPISGHRSVSWYQQTPGQGLQFLFEYFSETQRNKGNFPGRFSGRQFSNSRSEMNVSTLELGDSALYLCASSLGQPTRIYGYTFGSGTRLTVV.

The V gene is TRBV9, the J gene TRBJ2-3; D not resolved. The CDR3 contains 14 residues. The germline gives CDR1 SGDLS, CDR2 YYNGEE. The V gene lost 0 bases and the J gene lost 5 bases, with 10 bases spanning the gap. The CDR3 nucleotides are TGTGCCAGCAGCGTAGGGCGCGGCGGAGATACGCAGTATTTT. Translating it yields CASSVGRGGDTQYF.

The chain is built from TRBV6-5 and TRBJ1-4; possibly TRBD1 for D (6 bases). V lost 0 bases to trimming and J lost 7 bases, with 15 bases between them. Looked up from germline, CDR1 is MNHEY and CDR2 is SVGAGI. The CDR3 is 16 amino acids. The chain's CDR3 is CASSYSFQGSREKLFF. For the CDR3, the DNA is TGTGCCAGCAGTTACTCGTTTCAGGGGTCTCGTGAAAAACTGTTTTTT.

The V gene is TRBV18, the J gene TRBJ1-1; D not certain. Trimming removed 0 bases from V and 3 bases from J, with 8 bases in between. Germline V lookup: CDR1 KGHSH, CDR2 LQKENI. The CDR3 extends over 14 amino acids. CDR3 nucleotides: TGTGCCAGCTCACCACCGGCCCTGGACACTGAAGCTTTCTTT. Translated, it gives CASSPPALDTEAFF.

The chain joins TRBV28 to TRBJ1-1; 10 bases map to TRBD1. CDR1 and CDR2 (germline): MDHEN, SYDVKM. Trimming removed 4 bases from V and 6 bases from J; junction bases left unmatched: 5. The CDR3 extends over 14 amino acids. CDR3 loop: CASSSRQGASEAFF. The CDR3, as DNA: TGTGCCAGCAGTTCCCGACAGGGGGCATCTGAAGCTTTCTTT.

V is TRBV28 and J is TRBJ2-5; 11 positions agree with TRBD2. J was trimmed by 9 bases and V by 4 bases; bases with no gene match: 10. Germline V gene lookup returns CDR1 MDHEN and CDR2 SYDVKM. This CDR3 has 15 amino acids. The CDR3 region has the DNA TGTGCCAGCAGTTCGCCGGGACTAGCGGATGGGGCCCAGTACTTC. Translation: CASSSPGLADGAQYF. Using reference TRBV28 and TRBJ2-5 for the parts outside the CDR3, the full variable domain is DVKVTQSSRYLVKRTGEKVFLECVQDMDHENMFWYRQDPGLGLRLIYFSYDVKMKEKGDIPEGYSVSREKKERFSLILESASTNQTSMYLCASSSPGLADGAQYFGPGTRLLVL.

The chain joins TRBV3-1 (or the pseudogene TRBV3-2) to TRBJ1-5; D is unclear. The V end lost 1 base, the J end lost 5 bases, and 9 bases lay between the germline ends. Germline V gives CDR1 LGHDT, CDR2 YNNKEL (reference sequence). The CDR3 extends over 14 amino acids. CDR3: CASSQVDGDQPQHF. CDR3 bases: TGTGCCAGCAGCCAAGTCGACGGGGATCAGCCCCAGCATTTT.

The V call is TRBV28, the J call TRBJ2-5; TRBD2 matches at 10 bases. CDR3 length equals 15 residues. Germline assignment: CDR1 MDHEN and CDR2 SYDVKM. Losses at the gene ends were 4 bases for V and 5 bases for J; bases not matched to a gene: 7. CDR3 region: CASSYSGRMVETQYF. DNA for the CDR3: TGTGCCAGCAGTTATAGCGGGAGGATGGTGGAGACCCAGTACTTC. The whole variable domain, filled in from reference TRBV28 and TRBJ2-5, reads DVKVTQSSRYLVKRTGEKVFLECVQDMDHENMFWYRQDPGLGLRLIYFSYDVKMKEKGDIPEGYSVSREKKERFSLILESASTNQTSMYLCASSYSGRMVETQYFGPGTRLLVL.

This clone was detected only once. The V and J genes are TRBV5-4 and TRBJ1-3; no clear D gene. This CDR3 comprises 14 residues. Germline V CDR1 and CDR2: SGHNT, YYREEE (reference sequence). Between the trimmed V and J ends, which lost 4 bases and 0 bases, there was a span of 8 bases. In DNA form, the CDR3 reads TGTGCCAGCAGCCGGGAAAGCTCTGGAAACACCATATATTTT. It codes for CASSRESSGNTIYF.

In this sample, this clone turned up once. The chain links TRBV4-2 to TRBJ2-2, with 14 bases lining up with TRBD2. J gave up 6 bases and V 4 bases, and 7 bases lay outside the gene matches. The CDR3 has 17 amino acids. Germline CDR1 LGHNA, CDR2 YNFKEQ. Here the CDR3 DNA reads TGTGCCAGCAGCCTAAAGACTAGCGGGGGGGCGGCCGGGGAGCTGTTTTTT. Amino acid sequence: CASSLKTSGGAAGELFF.

The gene calls are TRBV5-5 and TRBJ2-7; D call uncertain. The CDR3 loop spans 16 amino acids. Deletions cut 0 bases from V and 1 base from J, with 14 bases between. Germline CDR1 reads SGHKS; CDR2 reads YYEKEE (reference sequence). The CDR3 DNA is TGTGCCAGCAGCTTGGGGGTCGGGTCCCTATCCTACGAGCAGTACTTC. Translated, it gives CASSLGVGSLSYEQYF.

This chain's CDR3 is CASSQDKGPWTEAFF. As DNA, the CDR3 is TGCGCCAGCAGCCAAGATAAGGGGCCTTGGACTGAAGCTTTCTTT. The chain recombines TRBV4-3 with TRBJ1-1; TRBD1 might be the D (5 bases). Germline CDR1 reads LGHNA; CDR2 reads YSLEER. This CDR3 has 15 amino acids. V gave up 0 bases and J gave up 5 bases, with 13 bases separating them.

The CDR3 region has the DNA TGTGCCAGCAGTACCGACAGGGTTGGGGGAGCTTTCTTT. Protein product: CASSTDRVGGAFF. This chain links TRBV2 with TRBJ1-1; 7 positions agree with TRBD1. Germline values: CDR1 SNHLY, CDR2 FYNNEI. The CDR3 covers 13 residues. V shed 5 bases and J 10 bases; nucleotides not matched to a gene: 10.

DNA for the CDR3: TGTGCCAATCAGGGGTATGAGCAGTTCTTC. This sequence encodes CANQGYEQFF. The chain employs TRBV2 and TRBJ2-1; D might be TRBD1 (6 bases). Germline CDR1 and CDR2: SNHLY and FYNNEI. The V end was cut by 10 bases, the J end by 8 bases, with 9 bases between. The CDR3 extends over 10 amino acids.

The J gene is TRBJ2-7, the V gene TRBV3-1 (or the pseudogene TRBV3-2); 8 bases are a match to TRBD2. Germline V gene lookup returns CDR1 LGHDT and CDR2 YNNKEL (reference sequence). Trimming at V came to 2 bases and at J to 3 bases, leaving 15 bases not matched to a gene. CDR3 length: 18 residues. CDR3 bases: TGTGCCAGCAGCCAACATCCGGGACTAGAGAGGGTGAACTACGAGCAGTACTTC. It encodes CASSQHPGLERVNYEQYF.